This is a list of T cell receptor beta chains from one sample in a study of cytomegalovirus exposure and HLA in healthy donors. Assay used: immunoSEQ multiplex PCR; TCRdb lists only in-frame clones, some missing. The data contain over 150,000 clones, around 84% of them singletons. Input material: PBMCs. Receptors were obtained from a girl aged 2 to 9 in good health and CMV-seropositive. Each CDR3 is given with its conserved first and last residue. The D gene is left open where the match is weak. The size entry is marked missing in some rows and otherwise reads once, few, many or a size class.

V gene	clone size	D gene	J gene	CDR3 DNA	CDR3 protein
TRBV19	.	TRBD1	TRBJ1-5	TGTGCCAGTAGTCCCGGGACAGGGGTCAATCAGCCCCAGCATTTT	CASSPGTGVNQPQHF
TRBV2	.	TRBD1	TRBJ2-7	TGTGCCAGCAGGGTCAGGACAGGGGTGAACGAGCAGTACTTC	CASRVRTGVNEQYF
TRBV29-1	once	TRBD1	TRBJ2-7	TGCAGCGTTGAAGAGACGGGACAGGGGGTCTACGAGCAGTACTTC	CSVEETGQGVYEQYF
TRBV5-1	.	.	TRBJ1-6	TGCGCCAGCAGCTTGTTAGGGGCTATTGATAATTCACCCCTCCACTTT	CASSLLGAIDNSPLHF
TRBV28	.	.	TRBJ1-2	TGTGCCAGCAGCCAGGAGGGCTATGGCTACACCTTC	CASSQEGYGYTF
TRBV19	.	TRBD1	TRBJ2-7	TGTGCCAGTAGTACCTCCCTTAGGACAGGGAGTTACGAGCAGTACTTC	CASSTSLRTGSYEQYF
TRBV28	.	TRBD1	TRBJ1-4	TGTGCCAGCAGTTTCCATCAGGGGGCGGGTTTCAGTTTCACTAATGAAAAACTGTTTTTT	CASSFHQGAGFSFTNEKLFF
TRBV4-1	.	TRBD1	TRBJ2-7	TGCGCCAGCAGCCGAGGGACAGGGGGAGTCTACGAGCAGTACTTC	CASSRGTGGVYEQYF
TRBV5-1	.	TRBD1	TRBJ2-5	TGCGCCAGCAGCTCGCGGACAGGGCAAGAGACCCAGTACTTC	CASSSRTGQETQYF
TRBV18	.	TRBD1	TRBJ1-2	TGTGCCAGCTCACCAGCAGGGGGCGGCTATGGCTACACCTTC	CASSPAGGGYGYTF
TRBV6-5	.	.	TRBJ2-1	TGTGCCAGCACCACCAGACTAGGGTATTACAATGAGCAGTTCTTC	CASTTRLGYYNEQFF
TRBV19	.	.	TRBJ2-2	TGTGCCAGTAGTATCCAACTTAGGACTGGGGAGCTGTTTTTT	CASSIQLRTGELFF
TRBV29-1	.	TRBD1	TRBJ1-2	TGCAGCGGATGGGACAGGGGGCAATATGGCTACACCTTC	CSGWDRGQYGYTF
TRBV6-5	.	.	TRBJ2-7	TGTGCCAGCAGGACAGGGGCGGGGGCCTACGAGCAGTACTTC	CASRTGAGAYEQYF
TRBV11-2	.	.	TRBJ2-7	TGTGCCAGCAGCTTAGATCCGGTGGAGTACTTC	CASSLDPVEYF
TRBV5-6	.	TRBD1	TRBJ1-1	TGTGCCAGCAGCTCCCGGGACAGGGGGGAAACTGAAGCTTTCTTT	CASSSRDRGETEAFF
TRBV27	.	TRBD1	TRBJ1-1	TGTGCCAGCAGGGATGAGACAGGGGGCTTGAACACTGAAGCTTTCTTT	CASRDETGGLNTEAFF
TRBV5-6	.	.	TRBJ1-1	TGTGCCAGCAGACTGAACTGGGGGGGTGAACCTTTCTTT	CASRLNWGGEPFF
TRBV19	.	TRBD2	TRBJ2-1	TGTGCCAGTAGTATGAGCGGGGACCCATACAATGAGCAGTTCTTC	CASSMSGDPYNEQFF
TRBV5-1	.	TRBD1	TRBJ2-1	TGCGCCAGCAGCGGAGGGACAGGGGGCGAGACGAATGAGCAGTTCTTC	CASSGGTGGETNEQFF
TRBV7-2	few	.	TRBJ2-7	TGTGCCAGCAGCTTAGAGGTTGGGCGCTACGAGCAGTACTTC	CASSLEVGRYEQYF
TRBV5-1	.	.	TRBJ2-4	TGCGCCAGCAGCCCTGAGGTAGCCAAAAACATTCAGTACTTC	CASSPEVAKNIQYF
TRBV6-1	few	.	TRBJ2-7	TGTGCCAGCAGTGAAGCGCTTCCATGGATCCTCGAGAAGTCGGAGAACGAGCAGTACTTC	CASSEALPWILEKSENEQYF
TRBV9	.	.	TRBJ2-2	TGTGCCAGCAGCTTCCGTCGGGGGGAGCTGTTTTTT	CASSFRRGELFF
TRBV2	.	TRBD2	TRBJ2-1	TGTGCCAGCAGTGAAGCGCTGAGGACTAGCGGTTACAATGAGCAGTTCTTC	CASSEALRTSGYNEQFF
TRBV19	.	.	TRBJ2-7	TGTGCCAGTAGTATAGTCGGAGAGACCTACGAGCAGTACTTC	CASSIVGETYEQYF
TRBV5-1	once	.	TRBJ2-7	TGCGCCAGCAGCTCCCCTGAGACCTACGAGCAGTACTTC	CASSSPETYEQYF
TRBV30	once	.	TRBJ2-7	TGTGCCTTCCGGGACAACTACGAGCAGTACTTC	CAFRDNYEQYF
TRBV5-4	.	.	TRBJ1-2	TGTGCCAGCAGCACTCCCCAGGGGCTATCTTTTGGCTACACCTTC	CASSTPQGLSFGYTF
TRBV7-9	.	TRBD1	TRBJ1-1	TGTGCCAGCAGCACAACCGGGACAGCGAACACTGAAGCTTTCTTT	CASSTTGTANTEAFF
TRBV10-3	few	.	TRBJ2-1	TGTGCCATCAGTGAGGTTGCGGGCCCCAACAATGAGCAGTTCTTC	CAISEVAGPNNEQFF
TRBV30	.	TRBD1	TRBJ2-7	TGTGCCTGGAGTGTAAAGACAGGGAGTATCAACGAGCAGTACTTC	CAWSVKTGSINEQYF
TRBV9	.	.	TRBJ2-7	TGTGCCAGCAGCGTAGCCTCTCTGGGGGGCGAGCAGTACTTC	CASSVASLGGEQYF
TRBV4-1	.	.	TRBJ2-5	TGCGCCAGCAGCCAAGATCTTTCAAGTAGAGAGACCCAGTACTTC	CASSQDLSSRETQYF
TRBV5-5	.	.	TRBJ2-7	TGTGCCAGCAGCCCGGGAAGGGTGATAGCGGAAACCTACGAGCAGTACTTC	CASSPGRVIAETYEQYF
TRBV7-9	.	.	TRBJ2-1	TGTGCCAGCAGCTTAGCCTCGGGTGGGAGCTCCTACAATGAGCAGTTCTTC	CASSLASGGSSYNEQFF
TRBV20-1	.	.	TRBJ1-5	TGCAGTGTTGGACACAATCAGCCCCAGCATTTT	CSVGHNQPQHF
TRBV9	.	.	TRBJ2-7	TGTGCCAGCAGCTTCCAGGGGACTACCTACGAGCAGTACTTC	CASSFQGTTYEQYF
TRBV27	few	.	TRBJ1-1	TGTGCCAGCAGTAAGACAGTAAATTACACTGAAGCTTTCTTT	CASSKTVNYTEAFF
TRBV5-1	.	TRBD2	TRBJ2-1	TGCGCCAGCAGCTTCGGAGCGGGGGGTGGGAATGAGCAGTTCTTC	CASSFGAGGGNEQFF
TRBV2	.	TRBD2	TRBJ2-3	TGTGCCAGCAGTGTGGGAATAGCGGGATCGGGAGATACGCAGTATTTT	CASSVGIAGSGDTQYF
TRBV5-1	few	.	TRBJ2-6	TGCGCCAGCAGACGGGGCTCTGGGGCCAACGTCCTGACTTTC	CASRRGSGANVLTF
TRBV28	.	TRBD2	TRBJ2-7	TGTGCCAGCAGTTTAGCGGCTTCCGGGGGGATGTACGAGCAGTACTTC	CASSLAASGGMYEQYF
TRBV5-1	.	TRBD1	TRBJ2-7	TGCGCCAGCAGCTTCCGGGACAGGTCCTACGAGCAGTACTTC	CASSFRDRSYEQYF